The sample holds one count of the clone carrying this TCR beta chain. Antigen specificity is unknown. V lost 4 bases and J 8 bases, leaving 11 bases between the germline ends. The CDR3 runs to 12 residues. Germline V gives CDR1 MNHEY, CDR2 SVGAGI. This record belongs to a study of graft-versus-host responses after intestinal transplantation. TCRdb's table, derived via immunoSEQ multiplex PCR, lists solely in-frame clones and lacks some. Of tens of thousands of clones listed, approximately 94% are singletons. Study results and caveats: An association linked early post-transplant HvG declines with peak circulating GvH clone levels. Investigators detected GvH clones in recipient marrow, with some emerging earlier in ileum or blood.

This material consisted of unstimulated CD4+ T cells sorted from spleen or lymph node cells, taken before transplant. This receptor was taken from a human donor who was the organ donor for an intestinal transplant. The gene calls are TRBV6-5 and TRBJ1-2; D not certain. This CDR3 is CASSSYSGGYTF. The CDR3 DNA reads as TGTGCCAGCAGTTCCTACAGTGGCGGCTACACCTTC.